These 8 T cell receptor beta chains were all obtained from the same sample, sequenced in a study of blood T cell repertoires in COVID-19. Repertoires were generated with immunoSEQ multiplex PCR, while TCRdb's copy carries only in-frame clones and drops some. Counted here are about 200,000 clones, approximately 85% occurring once; the ten biggest clones make up 4.5% to 7%. Sequenced input: PBMCs or T cells enriched from blood (not recorded which). The receptors originated from a man aged 40-55 years with acute COVID-19.

The table lists this clone with a few counts. One end of the junction does not line up with germline, which may come from a read error. CDR3 region: CASSSYSAKTGELFF. CDR3 DNA sequence: TGTGCCAGCAGCTCATATAGCGCGAAAACCGGGGAGCTGTTTTTT. The chain is built from TRBV11-2 and TRBJ2-2, with D possibly TRBD2 on 5 matching bases. Germline V CDR1 and CDR2: SGHAT, FQNNGV. The length of the CDR3 is 15 residues.

V is TRBV9 and J is TRBJ1-2; no firm D call. This CDR3 is built from 15 residues. CDR1 and CDR2 (germline): SGDLS, YYNGEE. V was cut by 0 bases and J by 0 bases, with 9 bases left in between. For the CDR3, the DNA is TGTGCCAGCAGCGTAGATTTGTCAGCTAACTATGGCTACACCTTC. This encodes CASSVDLSANYGYTF. Supplemented by reference TRBV9 and TRBJ1-2, the full variable domain reads DSGVTQTPKHLITATGQRVTLRCSPRSGDLSVYWYQQSLDQGLQFLIQYYNGEERAKGNILERFSAQQFPDLHSELNLSSLELGDSALYFCASSVDLSANYGYTFGSGTRLTVV.

The chain joins TRBV28 to TRBJ1-5; the match to TRBD1 covers 11 bases. CDR3 length equals 17 residues. V lost 10 bases to trimming and J lost 1 base; unmatched junction nucleotides: 12. Germline V CDR1 and CDR2: MDHEN, SYDVKM. CDR3 sequence (DNA): TGTGCCACCCCAGGGACAGGGGGAGATGGGAGCAATCAGCCCCAGCATTTT. Protein: CATPGTGGDGSNQPQHF.

This chain joins TRBV19 and TRBJ1-5; no clear D gene. The CDR3 length is 13 residues. The ends were cut back, 5 bases at V and 5 bases at J, with 10 bases in the middle. CDR1 is LNHDA, CDR2 SQIVND, per germline (reference sequence). CDR3 nucleotide sequence: TGTGCCAGTAGTGCTAGACTTGATCAGCCCCAGCATTTT. As protein: CASSARLDQPQHF. Together with reference TRBV19 and TRBJ1-5, the CDR3 gives the full variable domain: DGGITQSPKYLFRKEGQNVTLSCEQNLNHDAMYWYRQDPGQGLRLIYYSQIVNDFQKGDIAEGYSVSREKKESFPLTVTSAQKNPTAFYLCASSARLDQPQHFGDGTRLSIL.

The CDR3 region is CASAGSDWSQPQHF. The DNA of the CDR3 is TGTGCCAGCGCCGGAAGCGATTGGTCACAGCCCCAGCATTTT. The V call is TRBV2, the J call TRBJ1-5; no definite D call. This CDR3 has 14 amino acids. The germline V and J ends were trimmed by 8 bases and 7 bases, with 18 bases remaining between them. Germline assignment: CDR1 SNHLY and CDR2 FYNNEI. The variable domain in full, with the rest retrieved from reference TRBV2 and TRBJ1-5, is EPEVTQTPSHQVTQMGQEVILRCVPISNHLYFYWYRQILGQKVEFLVSFYNNEISEKSEIFDDQFSVERPDGSNFTLKIRSTKLEDSAMYFCASAGSDWSQPQHFGDGTRLSIL.

The sample holds a few counts of this clone. The V gene is TRBV28, the J gene TRBJ2-7, with 7 bases identical to TRBD2. V lost 5 bases to trimming and J lost 2 bases; unmatched junction nucleotides: 6. CDR1 is MDHEN, CDR2 SYDVKM, per germline. The CDR3 is 14 amino acids. CDR3 protein: CASSVLAGAYEQYF. The CDR3 nucleotides read TGTGCCAGCAGTGTTCTGGCGGGAGCCTACGAGCAGTACTTC.

This chain joins TRBV4-1 and TRBJ1-2; a possible D gene is TRBD1 (6 bases). This CDR3 contains 16 residues. V lost 0 bases and J 7 bases, leaving 18 bases between the germline ends. The germline gives CDR1 MGHRA, CDR2 YSYEKL. CDR3 amino acids: CASSQDGGAGSSGYTF. The CDR3 DNA reads as TGCGCCAGCAGCCAAGATGGGGGGGCAGGATCGAGTGGCTACACCTTC.

The rearrangement uses TRBV7-6 and TRBJ2-2; TRBD2 might be the D (5 bases). Trimming cost V 2 bases and J 1 base, with 8 bases left between them. The CDR3 is made up of 15 amino acids. Germline V gives CDR1 SGHVS, CDR2 FNYEAQ. The CDR3 here is CASSLLSGNTGELFF. The CDR3 nucleotides read TGTGCCAGCAGCTTACTAAGCGGGAACACCGGGGAGCTGTTTTTT.